This T cell receptor (beta chain) was obtained from a study of blood T cell repertoires in COVID-19. For the study at large: COVID-19 samples collected from the United States, Italy and Spain covered acute and convalescent phases.

Measured with immunoSEQ multiplex PCR; TCRdb has only the in-frame clones, and not every one. The table lists about 280,000 clones, 86% of them singletons. Germline trimming cut 1 base from V and 6 bases from J; bases unmatched to any gene: 0. The length of the CDR3 is 14 residues. Germline V gives CDR1 SGHDN, CDR2 FVKESK. The TCR sequence derives from a woman in her 70s with COVID-19, enrolled during active disease. The gene calls are TRBV14 and TRBJ2-1; 10 bases fit TRBD1. Source material: peripheral blood. CDR3 residues: CASSQGDRGNEQFF. DNA of the CDR3: TGTGCCAGCAGCCAAGGGGACAGGGGCAATGAGCAGTTCTTC.